This TCR beta chain appears in the sequencing data of a study of blood T cell repertoires in COVID-19. Overall study: Nucleic acid was either cDNA or gDNA, and it came from T cells, B-cell-depleted T cells, or PBMCs.

Source study methods: Amplification with reference gene primers provided the estimates of nucleated cell counts. Sequencing was performed with immunoSEQ multiplex PCR; in TCRdb, only in-frame clones are kept and a portion is missing. Clonal size and the V and J genes are those of that table, whereas D and trimming came from the DNA. This sample has approximately 240,000 clones; about 88% occur once, and the top ten carry 2% to 2.5%. CDR3 length: 14 amino acids. Trimming stripped 0 bases from V and 8 bases from J, with 14 bases between. Germline-derived CDR1 and CDR2 are SGHDT and YYEEEE. The sequenced sample consisted of peripheral blood. The TCR sequence derives from a woman in her 40s who had recovered from COVID-19. This chain connects TRBV5-6 to TRBJ1-2; no clear D. CDR3 amino acids: CASSLDVERWGYTF. The CDR3 nucleotides read TGTGCCAGCAGCTTGGACGTTGAGAGGTGGGGCTACACCTTC.